This T cell receptor beta chain was captured by sequencing in a study of early T cells in non-severe SARS-CoV-2 infection. This clonotype was seen a few times. TCRdb re-derived calls from the 5' RACE reads in MiXCR, one entry per CDR3 protein. The sample has about 80,000 distinct CDR3 sequences; around a tenth are singletons. This CDR3 is 13 amino acids long. Germline CDR1 SGHTA, CDR2 FQGNSA. The V end lost 5 bases, the J end lost 3 bases, and 11 bases lay between the germline ends. The sequence was obtained from an adult who was a healthcare worker with PCR-confirmed SARS-CoV-2 infection or an uninfected control (not recorded which). The sample comprised whole blood. The rearrangement links TRBV7-2 to TRBJ2-7; D remains unclear. The CDR3 nucleotides are TGTGCCAGCAGCCGGACCTCTTTCTACGAGCAGTACTTC. It is translated as CASSRTSFYEQYF.